The 32 T cell receptor beta chains in this list originate from one sample, sequenced in a study of CD8 T cells in ankylosing spondylitis. TCRdb used MiXCR to reprocess the 5' RACE reads, holding one entry per CDR3 protein. The table records roughly 230,000 distinct CDR3 sequences, roughly a tenth of them present only once. The sequencing sample was made of blood, either unsorted or a sorted T cell fraction (not recorded which). The receptors derive from a male donor with ankylosing spondylitis or in good health (not recorded which).

This clonotype was found a few times. A read error is possible here, since a much larger clone lies one base away. This chain connects TRBV6-2 or TRBV6-3 to TRBJ1-4; D is undetermined. There are 15 residues in the CDR3. CDR1 and CDR2 (germline): MNHEY, SVGEGT. V lost 8 bases and J 4 bases, leaving 17 bases between the germline ends. The CDR3 loop is CASGRVSFFNEKLFF. The CDR3, as DNA: TGTGCCAGCGGGAGGGTCAGCTTTTTTAATGAAAAACTGTTTTTT.

This clonotype was seen many times. The chain joins TRBV20-1 to TRBJ1-6; the D is unclear. CDR3 size: 15 residues. Looked up from germline, CDR1 is DFQATT and CDR2 is SNEGSKA (reference sequence). Trimming removed 2 bases from V and 4 bases from J, with 12 bases in between. In DNA form, the CDR3 reads TGCAGTGCTAGAAGGAAAAGCCCTTATAATTCACCCCTCCACTTT. Its translation is CSARRKSPYNSPLHF.

This clonotype came up many times. The V and J genes are TRBV5-1 and TRBJ2-2; 12 nucleotides line up with TRBD2. In germline, CDR1 is SGHRS, CDR2 YFSETQ. The V and J ends lost 5 bases and 4 bases, in that order; junction bases with no gene match: 6. This CDR3 spans 16 amino acids. DNA of the CDR3: TGCGCCAGCAGTTCCGGACTAGCGGGGACCACCGGGGAGCTGTTTTTT. This translates into CASSSGLAGTTGELFF.

In this sample, this clonotype turned up many times. The chain couples TRBV3-1 to TRBJ1-2, with a tentative D call TRBD1 (6 bases). The CDR3 has 13 residues. Trimming pared 4 bases from V and 6 bases from J, leaving 12 bases between. Looked up from germline, CDR1 is LGHDT and CDR2 is YNNKEL (reference sequence). Here the CDR3 reads CASSRGQIDGYTF. In nucleotides, the CDR3 is TGTGCCAGCAGCCGCGGACAGATAGATGGCTACACCTTC.

This clonotype appeared many times. This chain connects TRBV30 to TRBJ2-3; no definite D call. Germline CDR1 and CDR2: GTSNPN and SVGIG (reference sequence). CDR3 length: 12 residues. CDR3 amino acids: CASGSSTDTQYF. CDR3 nucleotides: TGTGCATCCGGGTCTAGCACAGATACGCAGTATTTT.

The chain links TRBV25-1 to TRBJ1-2; 7 positions match TRBD1. The CDR3 is 12 amino acids. CDR1 and CDR2 (germline): MGHDK, SYGVNS. Trimming removed 1 base from V and 14 bases from J; junction bases left unmatched: 7. CDR3 bases: TGTGCCAGCAGTGAATTGACAGGGAGTTATACCTTC. This gives the protein CASSELTGSYTF.

A word on this clonotype: The germline gene is not matched at one end of the junction; a read error may be the cause. The chain carries TRBV7-6 and TRBJ2-2; D is perhaps TRBD1 (6 bases). Germline values: CDR1 SGHVS, CDR2 FNYEAQ. The CDR3 contains 16 residues. CDR3 bases: TGTGCCAACAGCGCAACCCCCGGGACATTCACCGGGGAGCTGTTTTTT. This codes for CANSATPGTFTGELFF.

The chain combines TRBV7-9 with TRBJ2-7; no clear D. The V gene lost 0 bases and the J gene lost 2 bases, with 11 bases spanning the gap. Looked up from germline, CDR1 is SEHNR and CDR2 is FQNEAQ (reference sequence). The CDR3 extends over 15 amino acids. CDR3 residues: CASSLAPEIAYEQYF. CDR3 DNA sequence: TGTGCCAGCAGCTTAGCCCCGGAAATCGCCTACGAGCAGTACTTC.

The V call is TRBV5-1, the J call TRBJ2-1; TRBD1 aligns across 12 bases. This CDR3 has 15 residues. Trimming cost V 4 bases and J 6 bases; bases outside gene matches: 5. The V gene's germline CDR1 is SGHRS and CDR2 YFSETQ. CDR3: CASSPGQGAINEQFF. The CDR3 DNA follows: TGCGCCAGCAGCCCGGGACAGGGGGCAATCAATGAGCAGTTCTTC. Full variable domain (outside the CDR3, taken from reference TRBV5-1 and TRBJ2-1): KAGVTQTPRYLIKTRGQQVTLSCSPISGHRSVSWYQQTPGQGLQFLFEYFSETQRNKGNFPGRFSGRQFSNSRSEMNVSTLELGDSALYLCASSPGQGAINEQFFGPGTRLTVL.

The chain couples TRBV20-1 to TRBJ2-1; weak D call: TRBD2 (7 bases). V lost 2 bases and J lost 7, with 18 bases in between. The CDR3 sequence is 15 residues long. CDR1 is DFQATT and CDR2 is SNEGSKA in the germline V gene (reference sequence). The CDR3 region has the DNA TGCAGTGCTAGACTCCCGAGGGGGACTAAGAATGAGCAGTTCTTC. Its protein is CSARLPRGTKNEQFF.

This rearrangement joins TRBV5-1 to TRBJ1-1, with a weak D call TRBD1 (6 bases). With 0 bases removed from V and 7 bases from J, the gap between germline ends came to 16 bases. The CDR3 length is 15 residues. CDR1 is SGHRS, CDR2 YFSETQ, per germline. The chain's CDR3 is CASSLDRAGVGEAFF. The CDR3, as DNA: TGCGCCAGCAGCTTGGACAGGGCCGGGGTTGGTGAAGCTTTCTTT. The full variable domain, its missing parts supplied by reference TRBV5-1 and TRBJ1-1, is KAGVTQTPRYLIKTRGQQVTLSCSPISGHRSVSWYQQTPGQGLQFLFEYFSETQRNKGNFPGRFSGRQFSNSRSEMNVSTLELGDSALYLCASSLDRAGVGEAFFGQGTRLTVV.

This clonotype was detected ten times or more. The chain carries TRBV20-1 and TRBJ2-1; perhaps TRBD2 as D (5 bases). The V gene lost 3 bases and the J gene lost 7 bases, with 22 bases spanning the gap. The CDR3 totals 16 residues. Germline-derived CDR1 and CDR2 are DFQATT and SNEGSKA (reference sequence). The CDR3 reads CSASDRFKGAGNEQFF. CDR3 DNA sequence: TGCAGTGCTAGCGACCGATTCAAAGGCGCGGGTAATGAGCAGTTCTTC.

This clonotype was picked up many times. This rearrangement joins TRBV5-6 to TRBJ2-1; D possibly matches TRBD1 or TRBD2 (6 bases each). Germline loops: CDR1 SGHDT, CDR2 YYEEEE. Trimming pared 2 bases from V and 2 bases from J, leaving 20 bases between. The CDR3 loop spans 18 amino acids. DNA of the CDR3: TGTGCCAGCAGCTTTGATGGGTCCTCGGGGGCCGCCTACAATGAGCAGTTCTTC. Its protein product is CASSFDGSSGAAYNEQFF.

This clonotype was counted many times. This sequence joins TRBV5-1 and TRBJ1-2; a weak D match, TRBD1 (6 bases). Trimming removed 6 bases from V and 3 bases from J, with 18 bases in between. Germline values: CDR1 SGHRS, CDR2 YFSETQ. CDR3 length: 15 amino acids. The CDR3 region is CASTLTGPEDYGYTF. The CDR3 DNA reads TGCGCCAGCACCCTTACAGGGCCCGAGGACTATGGCTACACCTTC.

The rearrangement links TRBV3-1 to TRBJ2-2; no clear D. The CDR3 runs to 15 residues. The ends were cut back, 0 bases at V and 2 bases at J, with 7 bases in the middle. CDR1 is LGHDT, CDR2 YNNKEL, per germline (reference sequence). The CDR3 coding sequence is TGTGCCAGCAGCCAAGATGCTAGAAACACCGGGGAGCTGTTTTTT. Protein: CASSQDARNTGELFF.

In this sample, this clonotype turned up many times. The chain recombines TRBV7-9 with TRBJ2-3, with 8 bases matching TRBD1. Germline assignment: CDR1 SEHNR and CDR2 FQNEAQ (reference sequence). Unmatched junction bases numbered 9, after V lost 0 bases and J lost 4 bases. This CDR3 has 17 residues. CDR3 in amino acids: CASSLARVVQGADTQYF. As DNA, the CDR3 is TGTGCCAGCAGCTTAGCGCGAGTGGTACAGGGGGCAGATACGCAGTATTTT.

At least ten counts were recorded for this clonotype. V is TRBV10-3 and J is TRBJ2-5; 7 nucleotides align to TRBD1. The V gene end was trimmed by 6 bases and the J gene end by 5 bases; junction bases not matched to a gene: 6. The CDR3 sequence is 13 residues long. Germline V gene data show CDR1 as ENHRY and CDR2 as SYGVKD. This CDR3 is CAIRGQVGETQYF. CDR3 sequence (DNA): TGTGCCATCAGAGGACAGGTTGGGGAGACCCAGTACTTC.

The sample holds many counts of this clonotype. The CDR3 coding sequence is TGTGCCAGCAGCCAAGCTACAGGGAACACTGAAGCTTTCTTT. Amino acids: CASSQATGNTEAFF. V and J are TRBV3-1 and TRBJ1-1; D is perhaps TRBD1 (5 bases). Germline CDR1 reads LGHDT; CDR2 reads YNNKEL (reference sequence). The V end was cut by 1 base, the J end by 1 base, with 7 bases between. The CDR3 spans 14 residues.

This clonotype has ten or more counts. The chain combines TRBV20-1 with TRBJ2-3; the match to TRBD2 covers 8 bases. CDR3 length: 14 amino acids. CDR1 is DFQATT and CDR2 is SNEGSKA in the germline V gene (reference sequence). V lost 6 bases to trimming and J lost 3 bases; unmatched junction nucleotides: 8. In DNA form, the CDR3 reads TGCAGTGCGTCGAGCGGGAGAGGAACAGATACGCAGTATTTT. Translation: CSASSGRGTDTQYF.

The table lists this clonotype with many counts. The CDR3 nucleotides are TGCGCCAGCAGCTTGGCGGGACAGCAAGAGACCCAGTACTTC. This sequence encodes CASSLAGQQETQYF. V and J are TRBV5-1 and TRBJ2-5; 7 bases match TRBD1. With V trimmed by 0 bases and J by 2 bases, 1 base remained unmatched. Looked up from germline, CDR1 is SGHRS and CDR2 is YFSETQ. The CDR3 consists of 14 residues.

This clonotype was picked up many times. The genes are TRBV20-1 and TRBJ1-1; D ambiguous. This CDR3 has 15 residues. Germline V lookup: CDR1 DFQATT, CDR2 SNEGSKA (reference sequence). V was cut by 5 bases and J by 10 bases, with 26 bases left in between. CDR3 nucleotide sequence: TGCAGTGCTCGGCCTCTCGGACCCGGCTTGAAGGGAGCTTTCTTT. Its protein is CSARPLGPGLKGAFF.

Turning to this clonotype: A read error may produce the germline difference seen at one junction end. The V and J genes are TRBV11-2 and TRBJ2-5, with D uncertain. This CDR3 region has 11 residues. Germline V lookup: CDR1 SGHAT, CDR2 FQNNGV. The chain's CDR3 is CTSSYGVTQYF. Written as DNA, the CDR3 is TGTACCAGCAGCTATGGGGTGACCCAGTACTTC. Filled out from reference TRBV11-2 and TRBJ2-5, the complete variable domain reads EAGVAQSPRYKIIEKRQSVAFWCNPISGHATLYWYQQILGQGPKLLIQFQNNGVVDDSQLPKDRFSAERLKGVDSTLKIQPAKLEDSAVYLCTSSYGVTQYFGPGTRLLVL.

This clonotype was picked up many times. This chain connects TRBV7-9 to TRBJ2-1, with D unresolved. Germline V gene lookup returns CDR1 SEHNR and CDR2 FQNEAQ (reference sequence). The V end lost 5 bases, the J end lost 10 bases, and 15 bases lay between the germline ends. The CDR3 spans 13 residues. DNA for the CDR3: TGTGCCAGCAGCCCCGCTGGGTTCGGGGAGCAGTTCTTC. This translates into CASSPAGFGEQFF.

This clonotype was detected ten times or more. The chain is built from TRBV7-2 and TRBJ1-5; D is unresolved. Trimming pared 5 bases from V and 0 bases from J, leaving 11 bases between. The CDR3 sequence is 15 residues long. Germline V gene data show CDR1 as SGHTA and CDR2 as FQGNSA. For the CDR3, the DNA is TGTGCCAGCAGCCCTAATCCCTATAGCAATCAGCCCCAGCATTTT. This codes for CASSPNPYSNQPQHF.

This clonotype was observed a few times. The rearrangement joins TRBV30 to TRBJ1-2; D call uncertain. The CDR3 covers 14 residues. Trimming cost V 3 bases and J 4 bases, with 15 bases left between them. CDR1 and CDR2 from the germline V gene are GTSNPN and SVGIG (reference sequence). The CDR3 DNA reads TGTGCCTGGAGGGCCTATGGAGCACCCTATGGCTACACCTTC. It specifies CAWRAYGAPYGYTF.

In this sample, this clonotype turned up many times. The chain combines TRBV4-1 with TRBJ2-5, with D possibly being TRBD2 (6 bases). Trimming took off 1 base at V and 4 bases at J, with 19 bases between the two ends. Germline lookup yields CDR1 MGHRA and CDR2 YSYEKL. The CDR3 is made up of 17 amino acids. The CDR3 DNA reads TGCGCCAGCAGCCAAGGCGAGAGTTCCGGGAGCGGAGAGACCCAGTACTTC. Amino acids: CASSQGESSGSGETQYF.

This chain uses TRBV12-3 or TRBV12-4 with TRBJ1-4; D gene unclear. V lost 5 bases and J 5 bases, leaving 15 bases between the germline ends. The CDR3 is made up of 15 amino acids. The CDR3 region is CASSAPWTGNEKLFF. CDR3 sequence (DNA): TGTGCCAGCAGTGCGCCCTGGACGGGGAATGAAAAACTGTTTTTT.

This clonotype has a handful of counts. V and J are TRBV4-1 and TRBJ2-7; possible D gene TRBD1, 6 bases. The CDR3 consists of 16 residues. Deletions cut 4 bases from V and 1 base from J, with 17 bases between. The germline CDR1 and CDR2 sequences are MGHRA and YSYEKL. DNA of the CDR3: TGCGCCAGCAGCCCCACCAGGGGCCGGACTTCCTACGAGCAGTACTTC. Translating gives CASSPTRGRTSYEQYF.

In its sample, this clonotype was seen many times. The V and J genes are TRBV7-9 and TRBJ1-4; maybe TRBD1 (6 bases). Germline V gene data show CDR1 as SEHNR and CDR2 as FQNEAQ (reference sequence). V was shortened by 5 bases and J by 8 bases, with 18 bases between the two germline ends. CDR3 length: 15 amino acids. Written as DNA, the CDR3 is TGTGCCAGCAGCCTGGACAGCCCATCGCGGGAAAAACTGTTTTTT. Translated: CASSLDSPSREKLFF.

Only a few counts were recorded for this clonotype. The rearrangement joins TRBV5-5 to TRBJ1-1, with D unresolved. Trimming stripped 9 bases from V and 8 bases from J, with 14 bases between. Germline CDR1 and CDR2: SGHKS and YYEKEE (reference sequence). This CDR3 contains 11 residues. CDR3 sequence: CATRTESEAFF. CDR3 DNA: TGTGCCACACGGACTGAGTCAGAAGCTTTCTTT. The full variable domain, with the rest looked up from reference TRBV5-5 and TRBJ1-1, is DAGVTQSPTHLIKTRGQQVTLRCSPISGHKSVSWYQQVLGQGPQFIFQYYEKEERGRGNFPDRFSARQFPNYSSELNVNALLLGDSALYLCATRTESEAFFGQGTRLTVV.

The chain links TRBV19 to TRBJ1-4; D ambiguous. The germline gives CDR1 LNHDA, CDR2 SQIVND (reference sequence). The CDR3 covers 14 residues. With 3 bases removed from V and 0 bases from J, the gap between germline ends came to 5 bases. The CDR3 is CASSITATNEKLFF. The CDR3 bases are TGTGCCAGTAGTATCACGGCAACTAATGAAAAACTGTTTTTT.

This clonotype was detected ten times or more. J is TRBJ2-2 and V is TRBV12-3 or TRBV12-4, with 7 bases that match TRBD2. V trimming: 8 bases; J trimming: 2 bases; junction bases outside the gene matches: 11. This CDR3 spans 16 amino acids. In DNA form, the CDR3 reads TGTGCCAGCTCTTTCCGGACTAGTCTCAACACCGGGGAGCTGTTTTTT. It specifies CASSFRTSLNTGELFF.